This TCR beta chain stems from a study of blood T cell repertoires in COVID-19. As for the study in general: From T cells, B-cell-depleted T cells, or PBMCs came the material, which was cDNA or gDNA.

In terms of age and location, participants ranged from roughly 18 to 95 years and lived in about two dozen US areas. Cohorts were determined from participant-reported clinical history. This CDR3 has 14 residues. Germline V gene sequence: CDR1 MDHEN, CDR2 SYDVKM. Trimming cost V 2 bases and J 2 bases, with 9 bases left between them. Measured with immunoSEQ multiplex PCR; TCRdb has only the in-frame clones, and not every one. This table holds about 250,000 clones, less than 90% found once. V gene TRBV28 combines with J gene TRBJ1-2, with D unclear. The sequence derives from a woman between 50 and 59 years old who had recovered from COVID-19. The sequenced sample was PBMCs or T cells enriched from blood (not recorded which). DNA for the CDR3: TGTGCCAGCAGTTTAGTACAGAGAAACTATGGCTACACCTTC. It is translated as CASSLVQRNYGYTF.